This TCR beta chain stems from a study of identical twins. Findings and caveats of the study: Twin-shared out-of-frame alpha sequences were enriched for low generation probability.

Comments on this clonotype: Its antigen is unknown.

TCRdb re-called the 5' RACE reads with MiXCR, one entry per CDR3 protein. The sample carries 270,000 or so distinct CDR3 sequences, about 8.3% recorded once. This CDR3 region has 18 residues. Germline V gene data show CDR1 as SGHVS and CDR2 as FNYEAQ. V shed 1 base, J shed 0 bases, and the junction held 11 bases outside the gene matches. This same sample was also taken into another study, of yellow fever vaccine responses in identical twins.

This rearrangement joins TRBV7-6 to TRBJ2-7, with 8 bases lining up with TRBD2. The source material was CD8+ T cells sorted from blood. The sequence derives from a woman in her late teens or twenties in good health. The CDR3, as DNA: TGTGCCAGCAGCTTAGGAACGGGGAGTAGCGGGACCTCCTACGAGCAGTACTTC. Translated, it gives CASSLGTGSSGTSYEQYF.